Below, 28 T cell receptor beta chains from the same sample are listed, as sequenced in a study of blood T cell repertoires in COVID-19. Measured with immunoSEQ multiplex PCR; TCRdb has only the in-frame clones, and not every one. The sample carries about 260,000 clones, around 86% recorded once. Sequencing input: peripheral blood. The origin of the receptors is a middle-aged woman who had recovered from COVID-19.

The chain links TRBV27 to TRBJ1-4; no reliable D call. The germline V gene has CDR1 MNHEY and CDR2 SMNVEV (reference sequence). Trimming removed 9 bases from V and 8 bases from J, with 7 bases in between. CDR3 length equals 10 residues. Here the CDR3 reads CARRGEKLFF. In DNA form, the CDR3 reads TGTGCCAGGAGAGGAGAAAAACTGTTTTTT.

The chain links TRBV6-4 to TRBJ2-1, with 13 bases fitting TRBD2. The CDR3 extends over 14 amino acids. V dropped 4 bases and J dropped 13; count of bases not matched to a gene: 7. Germline CDR1 and CDR2: MRHNA and SNTAGT. The CDR3 region is CASSGTSGGLRQFF. DNA for the CDR3: TGTGCCAGCAGTGGGACTAGCGGGGGCCTTCGACAGTTCTTC.

This chain connects TRBV5-4 to TRBJ2-2; 8 bases map to TRBD2. The CDR3 has 16 residues. Looked up from germline, CDR1 is SGHNT and CDR2 is YYREEE (reference sequence). The ends lost 0 bases at V and 4 bases at J; junction bases unmatched: 5. This CDR3 is CASSLGRGDSTGELFF. CDR3 nucleotide sequence: TGTGCCAGCAGCTTGGGGCGGGGGGATAGCACCGGGGAGCTGTTTTTT.

The chain combines TRBV24-1 with TRBJ1-2; D not resolved. Trimming left V 7 bases short and J 5 bases short, with 13 bases between. The germline CDR1 and CDR2 sequences are KGHDR and SFDVKD. CDR3 size: 13 residues. CDR3 bases: TGTGCCACCAGCCCCGTCAGTCCATATGGCTACACCTTC. Its protein is CATSPVSPYGYTF.

V is TRBV14 and J is TRBJ2-4; D is ambiguous. CDR3 length: 21 amino acids. The ends were cut back, 1 base at V and 0 bases at J, with 25 bases in the middle. Germline V lookup: CDR1 SGHDN, CDR2 FVKESK. This CDR3 is CASSQGFGSTGTLLAKNIQYF. The CDR3 DNA reads as TGTGCCAGCAGCCAAGGGTTCGGCTCGACTGGAACCCTACTAGCCAAAAACATTCAGTACTTC.

The chain employs TRBV6-5 and TRBJ1-4; 7 bases are a match to TRBD1. Germline trimming cut 1 base from V and 8 bases from J; bases unmatched to any gene: 7. This CDR3 contains 15 residues. The germline CDR1 and CDR2 sequences are MNHEY and SVGAGI. The CDR3 DNA is TGTGCCAGCAGTTACTTTACAGGGGTTGGGGAAAAACTGTTTTTT. Encoded protein: CASSYFTGVGEKLFF.

CDR3 in DNA: TGCGCCAGCAGCCCGCCGACAGGGGCGAACACTGAAGCTTTCTTT. The encoded protein is CASSPPTGANTEAFF. The chain employs TRBV4-1 and TRBJ1-1; 8 bases are a match to TRBD1. The CDR3 totals 15 residues. The V and J ends lost 4 bases and 1 base, in that order; junction bases with no gene match: 5. The V gene's germline CDR1 is MGHRA and CDR2 YSYEKL.

The chain has TRBV7-2 and TRBJ1-2; D is possibly TRBD1 (5 bases). CDR3 length: 16 residues. Trimming left V 3 bases short and J 6 bases short, with 20 bases between. Germline CDR1 is SGHTA and CDR2 is FQGNSA. This chain's CDR3 is CASSLLVQGGVNGYTF. CDR3 nucleotides: TGTGCCAGCAGCTTGCTGGTCCAGGGTGGGGTTAATGGCTACACCTTC. The whole variable domain, remainder taken from reference TRBV7-2 and TRBJ1-2, is GAGVSQSPSNKVTEKGKDVELRCDPISGHTALYWYRQSLGQGLEFLIYFQGNSAPDKSGLPSDRFSAERTGGSVSTLTIQRTQQEDSAVYLCASSLLVQGGVNGYTFGSGTRLTVV.

The J gene is TRBJ2-7, the V gene TRBV19; possible D gene TRBD2, 5 bases. The CDR3 is 15 amino acids. Trimming removed 3 bases at V and 5 bases at J, with 17 bases between. Germline V gene lookup returns CDR1 LNHDA and CDR2 SQIVND (reference sequence). CDR3 in DNA: TGTGCCAGTAGTATTACTCCGGACTCTAGCCACGAGCAGTACTTC. This translates into CASSITPDSSHEQYF.

CDR3 sequence: CASSEARAGEAFF. In DNA form, the CDR3 reads TGTGCCAGCAGTGAAGCGAGGGCTGGGGAAGCTTTCTTT. The chain links TRBV6-1 to TRBJ1-1, with D uncertain. V was shortened by 0 bases and J by 8 bases, with 10 bases between the two germline ends. Germline V gene data show CDR1 as MNHNS and CDR2 as SASEGT. This CDR3 spans 13 amino acids.

V gene TRBV4-2 combines with J gene TRBJ2-3, with 8 bases matching TRBD2. The V segment lost 1 base and the J segment 1 base; nucleotides outside the gene matches: 4. The CDR3 is 16 amino acids. Germline V gene sequence: CDR1 LGHNA, CDR2 YNFKEQ. The DNA for the CDR3 is TGTGCCAGCAGCCAAGGGCAACTAGCGGGCACAGATACGCAGTATTTT. It specifies CASSQGQLAGTDTQYF.

The V call is TRBV7-9, the J call TRBJ2-3; D is possibly TRBD2 (7 bases). The V gene's germline CDR1 is SEHNR and CDR2 FQNEAQ (reference sequence). V was trimmed by 5 bases and J by 5 bases, leaving 14 bases between them. CDR3 size: 14 residues. CDR3 sequence: CASSRRGAGDTQYF. CDR3 sequence (DNA): TGTGCCAGCAGCCGACGGGGGGCCGGAGATACGCAGTATTTT.

The V and J genes are TRBV20-1 and TRBJ1-2; D not resolved. The CDR3 runs to 11 residues. Trimming removed 3 bases at V and 6 bases at J, with 8 bases between. The germline V gene encodes CDR1 DFQATT and CDR2 SNEGSKA (reference sequence). CDR3 protein: CSASGLNGYTF. For the CDR3, the DNA is TGCAGTGCTAGCGGACTGAATGGCTACACCTTC.

In DNA, the CDR3 is TGTGCCAGCAGCTTGGGGGGTAGCGCTGCGCAAGAGACCCAGTACTTC. It specifies CASSLGGSAAQETQYF. The V and J genes are TRBV5-4 and TRBJ2-5; tentatively, D is TRBD2 (5 bases). V lost 0 bases and J 2 bases, leaving 14 bases between the germline ends. This CDR3 contains 16 residues. CDR1 is SGHNT, CDR2 YYREEE, per germline (reference sequence).

The chain combines TRBV10-1 with TRBJ1-6; TRBD1 aligns across 9 bases. The CDR3 is 12 residues long. The germline V gene has CDR1 WNHNN and CDR2 SYGVQD (reference sequence). Trimming at V came to 11 bases and at J to 7 bases, leaving 3 bases not matched to a gene. CDR3 protein: CARGQGNSPLHF. The CDR3 nucleotides are TGCGCCCGAGGACAGGGGAATTCACCCCTCCACTTT.

This clone has only one observation. This sequence joins TRBV10-3 and TRBJ1-2; possible D gene TRBD1, 5 bases. V gave up 6 bases and J gave up 3 bases, with 14 bases separating them. The CDR3 covers 14 residues. The V gene's germline CDR1 is ENHRY and CDR2 SYGVKD. The CDR3 DNA follows: TGTGCCATCAGGGGGGACGGGGGAGACTATGGCTACACCTTC. Amino acid sequence: CAIRGDGGDYGYTF.

The gene calls are TRBV5-5 and TRBJ1-1; D ambiguous. CDR3 length equals 17 residues. Germline V gene sequence: CDR1 SGHKS, CDR2 YYEKEE (reference sequence). With 3 bases removed from V and 1 base from J, the gap between germline ends came to 19 bases. This CDR3 is CASSSEWEGTPNTEAFF. The CDR3 coding sequence is TGTGCCAGCAGCTCTGAGTGGGAGGGTACCCCGAACACTGAAGCTTTCTTT.

This clone was observed once. This chain uses TRBV27 with TRBJ1-1; maybe TRBD1 (6 bases). Germline V lookup: CDR1 MNHEY, CDR2 SMNVEV (reference sequence). The CDR3 is 13 residues long. V was shortened by 4 bases and J by 1 base, with 7 bases between the two germline ends. Here the CDR3 reads CASSWDKNTEAFF. CDR3 nucleotides: TGTGCCAGCAGTTGGGACAAGAACACTGAAGCTTTCTTT.

The count of this clone is one. This chain's CDR3 is CASSPRLAAGGLGTQFF. CDR3 nucleotide sequence: TGTGCCAGCAGCCCTAGATTGGCAGCGGGGGGACTCGGAACGCAGTTCTTC. The chain employs TRBV7-3 and TRBJ2-1, with TRBD2 identical over 9 bases. V lost 5 bases, J lost 12 bases, and 20 bases stayed unmatched. The CDR3 length is 17 residues. CDR1 and CDR2 (germline): SGHTA, FQGTGA.

The rearrangement joins TRBV19 to TRBJ2-5; 9 bases map to TRBD1. V was clipped by 8 bases and J by 5 bases; unmatched bases: 6. Germline lookup yields CDR1 LNHDA and CDR2 SQIVND (reference sequence). This CDR3 contains 13 residues. This chain's CDR3 is CASAGTGRETQYF. DNA of the CDR3: TGTGCCAGTGCGGGGACAGGGAGGGAGACCCAGTACTTC.

This rearrangement joins TRBV3-1 (or the pseudogene TRBV3-2) to TRBJ2-1; TRBD2 aligns across 11 bases. The CDR3 is made up of 17 amino acids. The V and J ends lost 4 bases and 5 bases, in that order; junction bases with no gene match: 10. Germline loops: CDR1 LGHDT, CDR2 YNNKEL (reference sequence). This chain's CDR3 is CASSRGRVAGGHNEQFF. The DNA for the CDR3 is TGTGCCAGCAGCCGAGGGAGAGTAGCGGGGGGGCACAATGAGCAGTTCTTC.

The J gene is TRBJ1-1, the V gene TRBV4-1, with D possibly matching TRBD1 (6 bases). The V and J ends lost 3 bases and 4 bases respectively, with 12 bases between them. Germline-derived CDR1 and CDR2 are MGHRA and YSYEKL. The CDR3 sequence is 14 residues long. The CDR3 coding sequence is TGCGCCAGCAGCCACAGGGGCAGGGGCACTGAAGCTTTCTTT. Its translation: CASSHRGRGTEAFF.

This rearrangement joins TRBV5-4 to TRBJ2-2, with D perhaps TRBD1 (5 bases). Trimming left V 5 bases short and J 3 bases short, with 11 bases between. The germline CDR1 and CDR2 sequences are SGHNT and YYREEE (reference sequence). This CDR3 is 14 amino acids long. The CDR3 here is CASSSSRDTGELFF. In nucleotides, the CDR3 is TGTGCCAGCAGTTCGAGCAGGGACACCGGGGAGCTGTTTTTT.

The count of this clone is one. The V call is TRBV7-9, the J call TRBJ1-3, with D maybe TRBD1 (6 bases). Germline loops: CDR1 SEHNR, CDR2 FQNEAQ (reference sequence). The length of the CDR3 is 14 residues. Trimming removed 4 bases at V and 8 bases at J, with 15 bases between. The CDR3 loop is CASSSYRAPDTIYF. CDR3 DNA: TGTGCCAGCAGCTCCTACAGGGCGCCGGACACCATATATTTT.

This clone turned up a few times. The chain uses TRBV19 and TRBJ1-4; no definite D call. The germline V and J ends were trimmed by 1 base and 8 bases, with 14 bases remaining between them. CDR1 is LNHDA and CDR2 is SQIVND in the germline V gene (reference sequence). This CDR3 is 15 amino acids long. The CDR3 spells CASSIAQGGPEKLFF. CDR3 nucleotide sequence: TGTGCCAGTAGTATAGCCCAAGGAGGTCCGGAAAAACTGTTTTTT.

The chain is built from TRBV21-1 and TRBJ2-5; TRBD2, the table's D call, lacks a check against the DNA. TRBV21-1 is tagged as a pseudogene. CDR3 length: 17 amino acids. Written as DNA, the CDR3 is TGTGCCAGCAGCAATGGTCGTGGTGCCAAAGCACCCCGGGCCCAGTACTTC. Encoded protein: CASSNGRGAKAPRAQYF.

The table lists this clone with a count of one. The chain uses TRBV4-3 and TRBJ2-1, with TRBD1 identical over 7 bases. This CDR3 spans 17 amino acids. The V segment lost 0 bases and the J segment 0 bases; nucleotides outside the gene matches: 5. Germline loops: CDR1 LGHNA, CDR2 YSLEER. CDR3 sequence reads: CASSQDRGGFSYNEQFF. The CDR3 DNA is TGCGCCAGCAGCCAAGATCGAGGGGGCTTCTCCTACAATGAGCAGTTCTTC.

This clone turned up a few times. The rearrangement joins TRBV7-8 to TRBJ2-7; D uncertain. Germline assignment: CDR1 SGHVS and CDR2 FQNEAQ. The CDR3 contains 17 residues. The germline V and J ends were trimmed by 3 bases and 0 bases, with 18 bases remaining between them. CDR3 sequence reads: CASSFSLRGTSSYEQYF. The CDR3 DNA reads as TGTGCCAGCAGCTTCTCCCTTAGAGGTACCAGCTCCTACGAGCAGTACTTC.